The 16 T cell receptor beta chains reported below all come from one sample, sequenced in a study of cytomegalovirus exposure and HLA in healthy donors. A multiplex PCR was run with 60 Vbeta primers and 13 Jbeta primers. TCRdb keeps only in-frame clones here, not all; method: immunoSEQ multiplex PCR. The data hold 180,000 or so clones, with roughly 9.5% observed a single time. The sequenced sample was PBMCs. These receptors all stem from a woman in her 30s in good health and CMV-seropositive.

A few counts support this clone. The V call is TRBV4-1, the J call TRBJ2-5, with a weak D call TRBD2 (7 bases). Trimming removed 4 bases from V and 5 bases from J, with 20 bases in between. Per germline, CDR1 MGHRA and CDR2 YSYEKL. The CDR3 has 16 amino acids. The CDR3 DNA reads as TGCGCCAGCAGCCGTCTTGGGAGGGACAACGCGGAGACCCAGTACTTC. Amino acid sequence: CASSRLGRDNAETQYF.

This clone has a handful of counts. The chain has TRBV5-1 and TRBJ2-1, with TRBD1 matching over 10 bases. J gave up 1 base and V 4 bases, and 2 bases lay outside the gene matches. The CDR3 consists of 15 residues. Germline V CDR1 and CDR2: SGHRS, YFSETQ. CDR3: CASSEGQGSYNEQFF. The DNA of the CDR3 is TGCGCCAGCAGCGAGGGACAGGGGTCCTACAATGAGCAGTTCTTC.

The V call is TRBV18, the J call TRBJ2-5; 8 bases are shared with TRBD1. This CDR3 contains 15 residues. Unmatched junction bases numbered 8, after V lost 6 bases and J lost 2 bases. CDR1 and CDR2 (germline): KGHSH, LQKENI. The CDR3 protein is CASSRGQGGQETQYF. CDR3 in DNA: TGTGCCAGCTCTCGCGGACAGGGTGGTCAAGAGACCCAGTACTTC. The whole variable domain, remainder taken from reference TRBV18 and TRBJ2-5, is NAGVMQNPRHLVRRRGQEARLRCSPMKGHSHVYWYRQLPEEGLKFMVYLQKENIIDESGMPKERFSAEFPKEGPSILRIQQVVRGDSAAYFCASSRGQGGQETQYFGPGTRLLVL.

The chain employs TRBV19 and TRBJ1-3; D remains unclear. Per germline, CDR1 LNHDA and CDR2 SQIVND (reference sequence). Trimming removed 3 bases at V and 13 bases at J, with 19 bases between. This CDR3 region has 14 residues. The CDR3 DNA is TGTGCCAGTAGTATTTGGTCCGCCCTGAGTCCGATATATTTT. It is translated as CASSIWSALSPIYF.

The V gene is TRBV27, the J gene TRBJ1-2; no clear D gene. In germline, CDR1 is MNHEY, CDR2 SMNVEV (reference sequence). The V end lost 3 bases, the J end lost 8 bases, and 16 bases lay between the germline ends. This CDR3 is built from 14 residues. CDR3 in DNA: TGTGCCAGCAGTTTCTTAGCGCAGCTGGGGGGCTACACCTTC. It is translated as CASSFLAQLGGYTF.

Only a few counts were recorded for this clone. The chain carries TRBV27 and TRBJ2-2, with D unresolved. V shed 5 bases and J shed 6 bases, with 7 bases lying between them. The length of the CDR3 is 12 residues. Germline V gives CDR1 MNHEY, CDR2 SMNVEV (reference sequence). CDR3 amino acids: CASSQVAGELFF. As DNA, the CDR3 is TGTGCCAGCAGTCAGGTTGCCGGGGAGCTGTTTTTT.

This clone occurred a few times. The chain recombines TRBV18 with TRBJ2-7; perhaps TRBD1 as D (6 bases). Trimming stripped 4 bases from V and 4 bases from J, with 14 bases between. Germline CDR1 is KGHSH and CDR2 is LQKENI. CDR3 length equals 14 residues. CDR3 sequence (DNA): TGTGCCAGCTCACGGAGGACAGCCCAATACGAGCAGTACTTC. This encodes CASSRRTAQYEQYF.

This clone came up a few times. The rearrangement uses TRBV7-6 and TRBJ2-5; 8 bases agree with TRBD2. V was pared by 2 bases and J by 2 bases, with 4 bases of the junction left unmatched. This CDR3 comprises 15 residues. The germline V gene encodes CDR1 SGHVS and CDR2 FNYEAQ. This CDR3 reads CASSLPGGPQETQYF. The DNA of the CDR3 is TGTGCCAGCAGCTTACCGGGAGGGCCGCAAGAGACCCAGTACTTC.

The chain is built from TRBV10-2 and TRBJ2-1, with TRBD2 matching over 7 bases. J gave up 0 bases and V 8 bases, and 7 bases lay outside the gene matches. Germline V gives CDR1 WSHSY, CDR2 SAAADI. This CDR3 spans 15 amino acids. The CDR3 protein is CASRVGRSSYNEQFF. The CDR3 bases are TGCGCCAGCCGCGTCGGGAGGTCCTCCTACAATGAGCAGTTCTTC.

The rearrangement links TRBV5-6 to TRBJ1-1; no firm D call. Germline CDR1 reads SGHDT; CDR2 reads YYEEEE. Trimming took off 0 bases at V and 0 bases at J, with 9 bases between the two ends. The CDR3 spans 15 residues. Written as DNA, the CDR3 is TGTGCCAGCAGCTTGGAGGCGGAGATGAACACTGAAGCTTTCTTT. Its translation: CASSLEAEMNTEAFF.

This chain links TRBV11-2 with TRBJ2-3; TRBD2 matches at 9 bases. V shed 5 bases, J shed 1 base, and the junction held 4 bases outside the gene matches. CDR1 and CDR2 from the germline V gene are SGHAT and FQNNGV. The CDR3 is 15 amino acids. The CDR3 DNA sequence: TGTGCCAGCAGCCCCCGACTAGCGGGCACAGATACGCAGTATTTT. It specifies CASSPRLAGTDTQYF.

This clone was found a few times. The genes are TRBV29-1 and TRBJ2-7; D is undetermined. V was shortened by 3 bases and J by 0 bases, with 9 bases between the two germline ends. Looked up from germline, CDR1 is SQVTM and CDR2 is ANQGSEA. The CDR3 runs to 13 residues. CDR3 region: CSVEAVSSYEQYF. CDR3 in DNA: TGCAGCGTTGAGGCGGTAAGCTCCTACGAGCAGTACTTC.

This clone has more than one count but fewer than ten. V is TRBV13 and J is TRBJ2-1; TRBD2 matches 7 bases. The length of the CDR3 is 15 residues. The J segment lost 1 base and the V segment lost 5 bases, leaving 5 bases of the junction unmatched. Germline V gene lookup returns CDR1 PRHDT and CDR2 FYEKMQ (reference sequence). The CDR3 nucleotides read TGTGCCAGCAGCCAGCGCGGGAGTTCCTACAATGAGCAGTTCTTC. It specifies CASSQRGSSYNEQFF.

The V call is TRBV7-8, the J call TRBJ1-3; perhaps TRBD1 as D (6 bases). Germline loops: CDR1 SGHVS, CDR2 FQNEAQ. This CDR3 has 16 amino acids. V was cut by 5 bases and J by 0 bases, with 14 bases left in between. The CDR3 sequence is CASSTYRDLSGNTIYF. CDR3 DNA sequence: TGTGCCAGCAGCACCTACAGGGACCTCTCTGGAAACACCATATATTTT.

This clone was seen a few times. This chain joins TRBV11-2 and TRBJ1-4, with TRBD1 matching over 7 bases. The V gene end was trimmed by 5 bases and the J gene end by 0 bases; junction bases not matched to a gene: 3. The CDR3 length is 15 residues. Germline CDR1 is SGHAT and CDR2 is FQNNGV. The DNA of the CDR3 is TGTGCCAGCAGCCTGGGGACAGCAACTAATGAAAAACTGTTTTTT. Translation: CASSLGTATNEKLFF.

The sample holds a few counts of this clone. This chain links TRBV20-1 with TRBJ2-7; D is undetermined. Trimming shortened V by 6 bases and J by 3 bases, and 9 bases separated the two germline ends. The CDR3 consists of 11 residues. Germline V lookup: CDR1 DFQATT, CDR2 SNEGSKA (reference sequence). The CDR3 sequence: CSAESHYEQYF. The CDR3 DNA follows: TGCAGTGCCGAGAGTCACTACGAGCAGTACTTC.